The rows below give T cell receptor beta chains drawn from one sample of a study of blood T cell repertoires in COVID-19. Sequencing was performed with immunoSEQ multiplex PCR; in TCRdb, only in-frame clones are kept and a portion is missing. The repertoire consists of 200,000 to 300,000 clones, with approximately 80% occurring once and the leading ten covering 5% to 8%. The sequenced sample consisted of peripheral blood. The receptors were gathered from a woman in her sixties or seventies with active or convalescent COVID-19. The CDR3 runs from the conserved cysteine through the conserved F or W. The D gene is left open where the match is weak. Some rows mark clone size as missing; the rest say once, few, many or name a class of expanded clone.

j_call | v_call | clone_size | d_call | cdr3_nt | cdr3_aa
TRBJ1-5 | TRBV19 | . | TRBD1 | TGTGCCAGTAGTATGCGGGCTGGACAGGGTAGGGTAAATCAGCCCCAGCATTTT | CASSMRAGQGRVNQPQHF
TRBJ1-1 | TRBV19 | . | TRBD1 | TGTGCCAGTAGCTTATACAGGGGGCAGAACACTGAAGCTTTCTTT | CASSLYRGQNTEAFF
TRBJ1-5 | TRBV20-1 | once | . | TGCAGTGCTAGTGCATTCGACAGCCAAAATCAGCCCCAGCATTTT | CSASAFDSQNQPQHF
TRBJ2-1 | TRBV4-2 | few | . | TGTGCCAGCAGCCGGGCTAGCGACTCCTACAATGAGCAGTTCTTC | CASSRASDSYNEQFF
TRBJ2-1 | TRBV2 | . | TRBD2 | TGTGCCAGCAGTGACCCAGCGGGAGGGTCCAATGAGCAGTTCTTC | CASSDPAGGSNEQFF
TRBJ1-2 | TRBV21-1 | once | . | TGTGCCAGCAGCAAAGGAATCTCGGTAAGGACCCCCCTGGACAGATCTAACTATGGCTACACCTTC | CASSKGISVRTPLDRSNYGYTF
TRBJ1-4 | TRBV30 | . | . | TGTGCCTGGACCGGAGGGGGGGCTGAAAAACTGTTTTTT | CAWTGGGAEKLFF
TRBJ1-2 | TRBV6-5 | . | TRBD1 | TGTGCCAGCAGTTACGGGGATGGGACAGGGAACTATGGCTACACCTTC | CASSYGDGTGNYGYTF
TRBJ1-3 | TRBV11-2 | . | . | TGTGCCAGCAGCTTAGCGGGGTCCTCTGGAAACACCATATATTTT | CASSLAGSSGNTIYF
TRBJ2-7 | TRBV11-3 | . | TRBD2 | TGTGCCAGCAGCTTAGGACTAGCGGGAGTCGACCCCTACGAGCAGTACTTC | CASSLGLAGVDPYEQYF
TRBJ2-2 | TRBV7-9 | once | TRBD2 | TGTGCCAGCAGCCCCGGATTGTGGCTAGCGGGGAACACCGGGGAGCTGTTTTTT | CASSPGLWLAGNTGELFF
TRBJ1-6 | TRBV4-1 | . | . | TGCGCCAGCAGCCAAGTGGACGGGGGTGGGATGTCACCCCTCCACTTT | CASSQVDGGGMSPLHF
TRBJ2-1 | TRBV5-4 | . | . | TGTGCCAGCAGCTTGGACACTGCCGGGAGCTCCTACAATGAGCAGTTCTTC | CASSLDTAGSSYNEQFF
TRBJ2-3 | TRBV7-3 | . | . | TGTGCCAGCAGCTTAAGGCCGGGTAGTACAGATACGCAGTATTTT | CASSLRPGSTDTQYF
TRBJ2-1 | TRBV7-3 | . | TRBD2 | TGTGCCAGCAGCCCCCGAGGACTAGCGGAGGGCAATGAGCAGTTCTTC | CASSPRGLAEGNEQFF
TRBJ1-1 | TRBV29-1 | . | . | TGCAGCGTTGGTCGGAACACTGAAGCTTTCTTT | CSVGRNTEAFF
TRBJ1-5 | TRBV6-6 | few | . | TGTGCCAGCAGTTACGAGGCCAATCAGCCCCAGCATTTT | CASSYEANQPQHF
TRBJ2-5 | TRBV3-1/TRBV3-2 | . | TRBD2 | TGTGCCAGCAGCCAAGACGGGACTATTAAAGAGACCCAGTACTTC | CASSQDGTIKETQYF
TRBJ1-1 | TRBV19 | . | TRBD1 | TGTGCCAGTAAGTACGGGACAGGGCGTGCGAACACTGAAGCTTTCTTT | CASKYGTGRANTEAFF
TRBJ2-5 | TRBV5-4 | . | TRBD2 | TGTGCCAGCAGCTTGGCCGGGGGGAGGGAGACCCAGTACTTC | CASSLAGGRETQYF
TRBJ1-1 | TRBV5-1 | . | . | TGCGCCAGCAGCCTGTCGGGGGACACTGAAGCTTTCTTT | CASSLSGDTEAFF
TRBJ2-3 | TRBV6-4 | . | TRBD2 | TGTGCCAGCACCCTGATGGGACTAGCGGAGCTCACAGATACGCAGTATTTT | CASTLMGLAELTDTQYF
TRBJ2-5 | TRBV18 | . | TRBD2 | TGTGCCAGCTCCCTTCTAGGACTAGTTCAAGAGACCCAGTACTTC | CASSLLGLVQETQYF
TRBJ1-2 | TRBV6-5 | . | TRBD1 | TGTGCCAGCAGTTACTCGAAGGGGGCTGATGGCTACACCTTC | CASSYSKGADGYTF
TRBJ2-3 | TRBV5-1 | . | . | TGCGCCAGCAGCTTGACAGGGCTCGAGGATACGCAGTATTTT | CASSLTGLEDTQYF
TRBJ2-2 | TRBV3-1/TRBV3-2 | . | . | TGTGCCAGCAGCCCGGAGACAGCCGGGGAGCTGTTTTTT | CASSPETAGELFF
TRBJ1-4 | TRBV28 | . | . | TGTGCCAGCAGTCCCCCCGGCGGCGGAGCAAGTGAAAAACTGTTTTTT | CASSPPGGGASEKLFF
TRBJ2-6 | TRBV10-2 | . | . | TGCGCCACCGGGGACACCGGACAAGGGGCCAACGTCCTGACTTTC | CATGDTGQGANVLTF
TRBJ2-7 | TRBV11-3 | . | . | TGTGCCAGCAGCTTATATGGGAGCTCCGAAGGCTACGAGCAGTACTTC | CASSLYGSSEGYEQYF
TRBJ1-1 | TRBV4-2 | . | . | TGTGCCAGCAGCCAAGACCCCCTTGACAGGAGGAGAACTGAAGCTTTCTTT | CASSQDPLDRRRTEAFF
TRBJ1-1 | TRBV30 | . | TRBD1 | TGTGCCTGGAGTGTACCAAGGGTGACAGGGGGCAACACTGAAGCTTTCTTT | CAWSVPRVTGGNTEAFF
TRBJ2-1 | TRBV7-3 | . | . | TGTGCCAGCAGCTCGACTACTAGCTCCTACAATGAGCAGTTCTTC | CASSSTTSSYNEQFF
TRBJ1-2 | TRBV28 | . | TRBD1 | TGTGCCAGCAGATACACAGGGGGCAGCTATGGCTACACCTTC | CASRYTGGSYGYTF
TRBJ2-3 | TRBV28 | . | . | TGTGCCAGCAGTTTATATCGACAGGAAATAGATACGCAGTATTTT | CASSLYRQEIDTQYF
TRBJ1-1 | TRBV4-1 | . | TRBD1 | TGCGCCAGCAGCCATACGAGGCAGGGGGGCTGGACTGAAGCTTTCTTT | CASSHTRQGGWTEAFF
TRBJ2-7 | TRBV5-5 | once | TRBD1 | TGTGCCAGCAGCCCGCGACAGGGCCCCTACGAGCAGTACTTC | CASSPRQGPYEQYF